This record covers a single TCR beta chain. This specimen comes from a study of blood T cell repertoires in COVID-19. On the study more broadly: The cDNA or gDNA used as material had been derived from T cells, B-cell-depleted T cells, or PBMCs.

V was pared by 6 bases and J by 5 bases, with 17 bases between. This CDR3 comprises 14 residues. Germline CDR1 MNHEY, CDR2 SVGEGT. The repertoire was sequenced with immunoSEQ multiplex PCR; TCRdb's copy has only in-frame clones and lacks some. In the table there are 360,000 or so clones, 89% of which are singletons. The Seattle patients joined while their infection was active and were tracked longitudinally afterward. The sequence came from a woman aged 55-69 years with COVID-19, enrolled during active disease. This chain joins TRBV6-2 or TRBV6-3 and TRBJ2-7; a possible D gene is TRBD2 (5 bases). Sequencing input: peripheral blood. Written as DNA, the CDR3 is TGTGCCAGCAGCCCCGGACTGCCGGTCCACGAGCAGTACTTC. This codes for CASSPGLPVHEQYF.